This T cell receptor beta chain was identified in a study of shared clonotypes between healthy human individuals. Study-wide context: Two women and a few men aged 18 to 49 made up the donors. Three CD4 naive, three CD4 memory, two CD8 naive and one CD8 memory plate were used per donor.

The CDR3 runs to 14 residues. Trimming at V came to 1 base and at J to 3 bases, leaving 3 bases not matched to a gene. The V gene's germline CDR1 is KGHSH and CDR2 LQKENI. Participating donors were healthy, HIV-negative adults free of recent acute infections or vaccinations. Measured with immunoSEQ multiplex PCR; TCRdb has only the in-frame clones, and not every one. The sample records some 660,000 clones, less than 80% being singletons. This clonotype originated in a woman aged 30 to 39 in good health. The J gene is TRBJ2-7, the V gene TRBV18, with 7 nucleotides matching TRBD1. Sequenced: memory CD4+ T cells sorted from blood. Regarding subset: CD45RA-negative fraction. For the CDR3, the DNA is TGTGCCAGCTCACCACGGGACAGTCACTACGAGCAGTACTTC. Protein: CASSPRDSHYEQYF.